This is a list of T cell receptor beta chains from one sample in a study of T cell clusters in autoimmune cytopenias. TCRdb reprocessed the multiplex PCR reads, with one entry per CDR3 protein and no DNA. Here the sample table reports about 3,400 distinct CDR3 sequences. This sample was shared with a second study, whose subject was T cell repertoires in aging, cancer and after chemotherapy.

Sequencing was performed on peripheral blood. The receptors stem from a human donor in good health. Each CDR3 is given with its conserved first and last residue. Fields, in order: CDR3 protein, J gene, clone size, V gene. Some rows have no size entry. The others give once, few or many, or a class for an expanded clone.

CASSSGQLNTEAFF	TRBJ1-1	medium-sized	TRBV7-9
CAIRRTVGGELFF	TRBJ2-2	medium-sized	TRBV7-2
CASSLSDSAGGNQPQHF	TRBJ1-5	-	TRBV21-1
CSASRGQFSGNTIYF	TRBJ1-3	medium-sized	TRBV20-1
CASSSRVGETQYF	TRBJ2-5	-	TRBV11-2
CASSLSGEKNQPQHF	TRBJ1-5	medium-sized	TRBV12-3/TRBV12-4
CATKRTGGPVSNYEQYF	TRBJ2-7	medium-sized	TRBV5-4
CATSDTTGYNEQFF	TRBJ2-1	-	TRBV24-1
CASSQESGSPRGTDTQYF	TRBJ2-3	-	TRBV4-3
CASSTMGVTYNEQFF	TRBJ2-1	-	TRBV4-1
CASSFSGRPEKLFF	TRBJ1-4	medium-sized	TRBV5-4
CASSFRYSGSNEQFF	TRBJ2-1	medium-sized	TRBV12-3/TRBV12-4
CAWRGRGTEAFF	TRBJ1-1	medium-sized	TRBV30
CASGGTGLSPLHF	TRBJ1-6	-	TRBV2
CASRTSGDTGELFF	TRBJ2-2	medium-sized	TRBV19
CASSSWERDPYNEQFF	TRBJ2-1	-	TRBV28
CSVTGSIAKNIQYF	TRBJ2-4	medium-sized	TRBV29-1
CSARVGGSGGTEAFF	TRBJ1-1	medium-sized	TRBV20-1
CASGEYRDRDNEQFF	TRBJ2-1	-	TRBV27
CASSNRGRANGYTF	TRBJ1-2	medium-sized	TRBV6-2/TRBV6-3
CASSFPSAGELFF	TRBJ2-2	medium-sized	TRBV11-2
CSVEGAGVNEQFF	TRBJ2-1	hyperexpanded	TRBV29-1
CASSTRQPYSGNTIYF	TRBJ1-3	medium-sized	TRBV6-5
CASSSGQTMNTEAFF	TRBJ1-1	medium-sized	TRBV27
CASSLEYGPLVPLHF	TRBJ1-6	-	TRBV11-2
CASNRLAGGLTDTQYF	TRBJ2-3	-	TRBV7-9
CSVEGSGFSTDTQYF	TRBJ2-3	-	TRBV29-1